The rows below give T cell receptor beta chains drawn from one sample of a study of regulatory T cells in long-lasting Graves disease. TCRdb reanalysed the multiplex PCR reads using MiXCR and keeps one entry per CDR3 protein. The sample holds 400,000 to 500,000 distinct CDR3 sequences; around 15% are singletons and the top ten take roughly 15%. In addition, the sample was reused for a study of T cells in Graves' hyperthyroidism and ophthalmopathy.

The sequences come from peripheral blood mononuclear cells (PBMCs), collected at new diagnosis, from a patient treated with antithyroid drugs. The receptors originated from a woman in her forties or fifties with Graves disease. Each CDR3 is given with its conserved first and last residue. The D gene is left open where the match is weak. Clone size, where shown, is once, few, many, or a class for clones that have expanded.

>TRBD2|15|few|TRBJ2-7|TRBV7-8
CASSKTSGPSYEQYF
TGTGCCAGCAGCAAGACTAGCGGGCCCTCCTACGAGCAGTACTTC
>NA|13|few|TRBJ2-3|TRBV24-1
CATSVGFSDTQYF
TGTGCCACCAGCGTGGGCTTCTCAGATACGCAGTATTTT
>TRBD2|16|NA|TRBJ2-5|TRBV7-9
CASSLVGLAGGETQYF
TGTGCCAGCAGCTTAGTTGGTCTAGCGGGAGGAGAGACCCAGTACTTC
>TRBD2|15|NA|TRBJ2-1|TRBV29-1
CSSSFSGRAFNEQFF
TGCAGCTCCTCCTTTAGCGGGAGGGCCTTCAATGAGCAGTTCTTC
>NA|12|many|TRBJ2-1|TRBV24-1
CATTGPSNEQFF
TGTGCCACCACGGGACCTTCCAATGAGCAGTTCTTC
>NA|18|few|TRBJ1-5|TRBV28
CASNPGTIGIWSNQPQHF
TGTGCCAGTAATCCCGGGACAATTGGGATATGGAGCAATCAGCCCCAGCATTTT
>NA|13|NA|TRBJ1-4|TRBV9
CASSEGYFGKLFF
TGTGCCAGCAGCGAAGGGTACTTCGGGAAACTGTTTTTT
>TRBD1|16|NA|TRBJ2-1|TRBV6-2/TRBV6-3
CASSYSGTGDGNEQFF
TGTGCCAGCAGTTACTCCGGGACAGGGGACGGAAATGAGCAGTTCTTC
>NA|16|many|TRBJ1-5|TRBV6-1
CASSEFGGVGNQPQHF
TGTGCCAGCAGTGAATTCGGGGGTGTGGGCAATCAGCCCCAGCATTTT
>TRBD2|17|few|TRBJ2-2|TRBV28
CASSWGGLAGANRELFF
TGTGCCAGCAGCTGGGGCGGACTAGCGGGAGCTAACAGGGAGCTGTTTTTT
>TRBD2|13|few|TRBJ2-1|TRBV20-1
CSASGRAHNEQFF
TGCAGTGCTAGCGGGAGGGCCCACAATGAGCAGTTCTTC
>NA|13|many|TRBJ2-1|TRBV29-1
CSVEIQGPRKQFF
TGCAGCGTTGAAATCCAGGGACCTCGAAAGCAGTTCTTC
>TRBD1|16|NA|TRBJ2-2|TRBV5-1
CASSPADRENTGELFF
TGCGCCAGCAGCCCCGCTGACAGGGAGAACACCGGGGAGCTGTTTTTT
>NA|13|few|TRBJ1-4|TRBV10-2
CASSAVTNEKLFF
TGCGCCAGCAGTGCAGTAACTAATGAAAAACTGTTTTTT
>NA|15|many|TRBJ2-3|TRBV14
CASSQDGTYTDTQYF
TGTGCCAGCAGCCAAGACGGGACTTACACAGATACGCAGTATTTT
>NA|12|many|TRBJ2-7|TRBV18
CASSQPGQPLGF
TGTGCCAGCTCACAACCCGGACAGCCCCTCGGCTTC
>NA|12|many|TRBJ1-1|TRBV28
CASSYGDTEAFF
TGTGCCAGCAGTTACGGCGACACTGAAGCTTTCTTT
>NA|13|few|TRBJ1-1|TRBV30
CAWDRDGNTEAFF
TGTGCCTGGGACCGGGACGGGAACACTGAAGCTTTCTTT
>TRBD2|19|few|TRBJ2-2|TRBV5-1
CASSGTSGMGSSNTGELFF
TGCGCCAGCAGCGGGACTAGCGGGATGGGGTCTTCGAACACCGGGGAGCTGTTTTTT
>TRBD2|16|once|TRBJ2-2|TRBV2
CASSRLAGGDTGELFF
TGTGCCAGCAGTAGACTAGCGGGAGGGGACACCGGGGAGCTGTTTTTT
>NA|17|many|TRBJ2-1|TRBV5-8
CASSLLGGGGSYNEQFF
TGTGCCAGCAGCCTTTTGGGGGGAGGGGGCTCCTACAATGAGCAGTTCTTC
>TRBD2|19|NA|TRBJ2-5|TRBV11-2
CASSLALGLAGVGQETQYF
TGTGCCAGCAGCTTAGCCCTTGGACTAGCGGGAGTAGGACAAGAGACCCAGTACTTC
>TRBD2|18|few|TRBJ2-7|TRBV6-5
CASSYSPGIGGSSNEQYF
TGTGCCAGCAGTTACTCGCCGGGGATTGGCGGGAGTAGCAACGAGCAGTACTTC
>TRBD2|19|NA|TRBJ2-1|TRBV7-9
CASSLTSRPSGRVYNEQFF
TGTGCCAGCAGCTTAACCTCCCGGCCTAGCGGGAGGGTGTACAATGAGCAGTTCTTC
>TRBD2|15|few|TRBJ2-5|TRBV20-1
CSAREMSGRQETQYF
TGCAGTGCTAGGGAGATGAGCGGGAGGCAGGAGACCCAGTACTTC
>NA|12|many|TRBJ2-5|TRBV28
CASSLIEETQYF
TGTGCCAGCAGTTTAATCGAAGAGACCCAGTACTTC
>TRBD2|11|many|TRBJ2-7|TRBV28
CASRSLAGKYF
TGTGCCAGCAGGTCCTTAGCGGGAAAGTACTTC
>TRBD2|18|many|TRBJ2-7|TRBV7-3
CASSLGPGLAGGPYEQYF
TGTGCCAGCAGCTTAGGCCCGGGACTAGCGGGAGGGCCCTACGAGCAGTACTTC